The rows below give T cell receptor beta chains drawn from one sample of a study of Ad26.COV2.S vaccination and SARS-CoV-2 variants. Repertoires were generated with immunoSEQ multiplex PCR, while TCRdb's copy carries only in-frame clones and drops some. The sample includes 350,000 to 600,000 clones, about nine tenths of them seen just once. The source was peripheral blood, collected in a trial of Ad26.COV2.S vaccine versus placebo. The receptors derive from a person aged 18-60 years who received the Ad26.COV2.S COVID-19 vaccine or a placebo. CDR3s include the opening cysteine and the closing phenylalanine or tryptophan. D genes are given only for firm matches. Size tells how often a clone was seen (once, few, many) or the class of an expanded clone, and some rows leave it out.

v_call: TRBV6-2/TRBV6-3
d_call: NA
clone_size: NA
j_call: TRBJ1-6
cdr3_aa: CASSYVGLYNSPLHF
cdr3_nt: TGTGCCAGCAGTTACGTCGGCCTCTATAATTCACCCCTCCACTTT

v_call: TRBV28
d_call: NA
clone_size: NA
j_call: TRBJ2-7
cdr3_aa: CASSLSREQYF
cdr3_nt: TGTGCCAGCAGTTTATCGAGGGAGCAGTACTTC

v_call: TRBV5-5
d_call: NA
clone_size: NA
j_call: TRBJ2-4
cdr3_aa: CASSLGSVSIQYF
cdr3_nt: TGTGCCAGCAGCTTGGGATCAGTTAGCATTCAGTACTTC

v_call: TRBV19
d_call: TRBD2
clone_size: NA
j_call: TRBJ2-3
cdr3_aa: CASQWTGGGTDTQYF
cdr3_nt: TGTGCCAGCCAATGGACGGGAGGCGGTACAGATACGCAGTATTTT

v_call: TRBV9
d_call: NA
clone_size: NA
j_call: TRBJ2-2
cdr3_aa: CASSVVGPPGNTGELFF
cdr3_nt: TGTGCCAGCAGCGTAGTGGGACCCCCCGGCAACACCGGGGAGCTGTTTTTT

v_call: TRBV27
d_call: TRBD2
clone_size: NA
j_call: TRBJ2-5
cdr3_aa: CASSIGTSGGSETQYF
cdr3_nt: TGTGCCAGCAGTATCGGGACTAGCGGGGGGTCGGAGACCCAGTACTTC

v_call: TRBV7-2
d_call: TRBD1
clone_size: NA
j_call: TRBJ1-2
cdr3_aa: CASSFSRGDYGYTF
cdr3_nt: TGTGCCAGCAGCTTCTCCAGGGGGGACTATGGCTACACCTTC

v_call: TRBV6-2/TRBV6-3
d_call: NA
clone_size: NA
j_call: TRBJ2-1
cdr3_aa: CASSYARWGEHNEQFF
cdr3_nt: TGTGCCAGCAGTTACGCGCGGTGGGGGGAACACAATGAGCAGTTCTTC

v_call: TRBV20-1
d_call: NA
clone_size: NA
j_call: TRBJ1-4
cdr3_aa: CSASQFGATNEKLFF
cdr3_nt: TGCAGTGCTAGTCAGTTCGGTGCAACTAATGAAAAACTGTTTTTT

v_call: TRBV30
d_call: NA
clone_size: few
j_call: TRBJ2-7
cdr3_aa: CAWSVRYEQYF
cdr3_nt: TGTGCCTGGAGTGTAAGATACGAGCAGTACTTC

v_call: TRBV6-6
d_call: TRBD1
clone_size: NA
j_call: TRBJ2-1
cdr3_aa: CASRYTGVGNEQFF
cdr3_nt: TGTGCCAGCAGATATACAGGGGTTGGCAATGAGCAGTTCTTC

v_call: TRBV28
d_call: NA
clone_size: NA
j_call: TRBJ2-1
cdr3_aa: CASSLAVREQFF
cdr3_nt: TGTGCCAGCAGCTTAGCGGTCCGTGAGCAGTTCTTC

v_call: TRBV2
d_call: NA
clone_size: NA
j_call: TRBJ2-1
cdr3_aa: CAAVIYNEQFF
cdr3_nt: TGTGCAGCAGTGATCTACAATGAGCAGTTCTTC

v_call: TRBV5-1
d_call: NA
clone_size: once
j_call: TRBJ1-1
cdr3_aa: CASSTREPFEAFF
cdr3_nt: TGCGCCAGCAGCACAAGGGAACCCTTTGAAGCTTTCTTT

v_call: TRBV28
d_call: TRBD2
clone_size: NA
j_call: TRBJ2-1
cdr3_aa: CASSSILYGLAGNNEQFF
cdr3_nt: TGTGCCAGCAGTTCTATTCTTTACGGACTAGCGGGGAACAATGAGCAGTTCTTC

v_call: TRBV28
d_call: NA
clone_size: NA
j_call: TRBJ2-3
cdr3_aa: CASSTNRVRGADTQYF
cdr3_nt: TGTGCCAGCAGTACAAACAGGGTTAGGGGCGCAGATACGCAGTATTTT

v_call: TRBV7-9
d_call: NA
clone_size: NA
j_call: TRBJ2-2
cdr3_aa: CASSERGAGELFF
cdr3_nt: TGTGCCAGCAGCGAGAGGGGGGCCGGGGAGCTGTTTTTT

v_call: TRBV7-9
d_call: TRBD1
clone_size: NA
j_call: TRBJ1-6
cdr3_aa: CASSLSRDRAVSPLHF
cdr3_nt: TGTGCCAGCAGCTTAAGCCGGGACAGGGCTGTTTCACCCCTCCACTTT

v_call: TRBV10-3
d_call: NA
clone_size: NA
j_call: TRBJ2-3
cdr3_aa: CAILRTSPVGDTQYF
cdr3_nt: TGTGCCATTCTTCGGACTTCGCCGGTGGGGGATACGCAGTATTTT

v_call: TRBV6-2/TRBV6-3
d_call: NA
clone_size: NA
j_call: TRBJ2-3
cdr3_aa: CASSPRASTDTQYF
cdr3_nt: TGTGCCAGCAGCCCCCGGGCTAGCACAGATACGCAGTATTTT

v_call: TRBV9
d_call: TRBD2
clone_size: NA
j_call: TRBJ2-1
cdr3_aa: CASSASSGRGADEQFF
cdr3_nt: TGTGCCAGCAGCGCCTCTAGCGGGCGAGGCGCAGATGAGCAGTTCTTC

v_call: TRBV7-2
d_call: NA
clone_size: NA
j_call: TRBJ1-2
cdr3_aa: CASSHRRGQIYYGYTF
cdr3_nt: TGTGCCAGCAGCCACCGACGCGGACAGATCTACTATGGCTACACCTTC